Listed below are T cell receptor beta chains from one sample, sequenced in a study of neurological immune-mediated disorders. TCRdb ran MiXCR on the 5' RACE reads and lists one entry per CDR3 protein. The data show around 130,000 distinct CDR3 sequences, roughly 3.2% seen once. The sequenced sample was PBMCs. The receptors come from a woman aged 25-40 years with multiple sclerosis. Each CDR3 is given with its conserved first and last residue. A D gene is named only where the DNA matches it firmly. The size of a clone is reported for some rows only, either as once, few or many, or as a class for expanded clones.

j_call: TRBJ2-7
d_call: TRBD1
clone_size: -
v_call: TRBV2
cdr3_aa: CASTPGTGPYEQYF
cdr3_nt: TGTGCCAGCACCCCCGGGACAGGGCCCTACGAGCAGTACTTC

j_call: TRBJ2-2
d_call: -
clone_size: many
v_call: TRBV20-1
cdr3_aa: CSASALTGELFF
cdr3_nt: TGCAGTGCTAGCGCACTCACCGGGGAGCTGTTTTTT

j_call: TRBJ1-5
d_call: -
clone_size: many
v_call: TRBV2
cdr3_aa: CASSPSRVGEQPQHF
cdr3_nt: TGTGCCAGCTCCCCGAGTAGGGTAGGAGAGCAGCCCCAGCATTTT

j_call: TRBJ2-1
d_call: -
clone_size: many
v_call: TRBV9
cdr3_aa: CASSEGVTGTAKQFF
cdr3_nt: TGTGCCAGCAGCGAAGGTGTAACCGGGACGGCAAAACAGTTCTTC

j_call: TRBJ2-5
d_call: -
clone_size: many
v_call: TRBV5-1
cdr3_aa: CASSRVGQETQYF
cdr3_nt: TGCGCCAGCAGCCGCGTCGGACAAGAGACCCAGTACTTC

j_call: TRBJ2-5
d_call: -
clone_size: many
v_call: TRBV5-1
cdr3_aa: CASSFGLGETQYF
cdr3_nt: TGCGCCAGCAGCTTTGGACTGGGAGAGACCCAGTACTTC

j_call: TRBJ1-1
d_call: TRBD1
clone_size: many
v_call: TRBV12-3/TRBV12-4
cdr3_aa: CASSLGQGARTEAFF
cdr3_nt: TGTGCCAGCAGTTTAGGACAGGGGGCGAGGACTGAAGCTTTCTTT

j_call: TRBJ2-3
d_call: -
clone_size: many
v_call: TRBV20-1
cdr3_aa: CSASWVDTDTQYF
cdr3_nt: TGCAGTGCTAGCTGGGTGGATACAGATACGCAGTATTTT

j_call: TRBJ2-3
d_call: -
clone_size: many
v_call: TRBV9
cdr3_aa: CASSGGGGPDTQYF
cdr3_nt: TGTGCCAGCAGCGGAGGGGGGGGGCCAGATACGCAGTATTTT

j_call: TRBJ1-1
d_call: TRBD1
clone_size: many
v_call: TRBV20-1
cdr3_aa: CSAGETGGNTEAFF
cdr3_nt: TGCAGTGCTGGGGAGACAGGGGGGAACACTGAAGCTTTCTTT

j_call: TRBJ2-2
d_call: -
clone_size: many
v_call: TRBV20-1
cdr3_aa: CSANYKGRTGELFF
cdr3_nt: TGCAGTGCTAACTACAAGGGGCGGACCGGGGAGCTGTTTTTT

j_call: TRBJ2-1
d_call: TRBD1
clone_size: many
v_call: TRBV6-5
cdr3_aa: CASTRTGIYNEQFF
cdr3_nt: TGTGCCAGCACAAGGACAGGCATCTACAATGAGCAGTTCTTC

j_call: TRBJ2-5
d_call: -
clone_size: many
v_call: TRBV7-2
cdr3_aa: CASSLSGPQETQYF
cdr3_nt: TGTGCCAGCAGTCTTTCCGGGCCGCAAGAGACCCAGTACTTC

j_call: TRBJ1-1
d_call: -
clone_size: many
v_call: TRBV7-2
cdr3_aa: CASSWGLATEAFF
cdr3_nt: TGTGCCAGCAGCTGGGGACTCGCCACTGAAGCTTTCTTT

j_call: TRBJ2-6
d_call: -
clone_size: many
v_call: TRBV6-5
cdr3_aa: CASSYSGGRISGANVLTF
cdr3_nt: TGTGCCAGCAGTTACTCGGGGGGACGAATCTCTGGGGCCAACGTCCTGACTTTC

j_call: TRBJ2-4
d_call: -
clone_size: -
v_call: TRBV28
cdr3_aa: CASSPAIAKKIRYF
cdr3_nt: TGTGCCAGCAGCCCGGCTATAGCCAAAAAAATTCGGTACTTC

j_call: TRBJ2-3
d_call: TRBD2
clone_size: many
v_call: TRBV7-9
cdr3_aa: CASSSSGLRGGPDTQYF
cdr3_nt: TGTGCCAGCAGCTCCTCGGGCTTGCGGGGGGGGCCAGATACGCAGTATTTT

j_call: TRBJ2-2
d_call: -
clone_size: many
v_call: TRBV20-1
cdr3_aa: CSARDGPGELFF
cdr3_nt: TGCAGTGCTAGAGATGGGCCCGGGGAGCTGTTTTTT

j_call: TRBJ2-1
d_call: TRBD2
clone_size: many
v_call: TRBV20-1
cdr3_aa: CSARGRLAGSNEQFF
cdr3_nt: TGCAGTGCTAGAGGCAGGCTAGCGGGGAGCAATGAGCAGTTCTTC

j_call: TRBJ2-2
d_call: -
clone_size: many
v_call: TRBV3-1
cdr3_aa: CASSHPGLVPGELFF
cdr3_nt: TGTGCCAGCAGCCATCCAGGGCTCGTGCCCGGGGAGCTGTTTTTT

j_call: TRBJ2-1
d_call: TRBD2
clone_size: many
v_call: TRBV6-6
cdr3_aa: CASRPEWVAGVSYNEQFF
cdr3_nt: TGTGCCAGCAGACCCGAATGGGTAGCGGGTGTCTCCTACAATGAGCAGTTCTTC

j_call: TRBJ2-1
d_call: -
clone_size: many
v_call: TRBV7-9
cdr3_aa: CASSSPRGKKFF
cdr3_nt: TGTGCCAGCAGCTCCCCCAGGGGAAAAAAGTTCTTC

j_call: TRBJ2-7
d_call: -
clone_size: -
v_call: TRBV20-1
cdr3_aa: CSARLSSYEQYF
cdr3_nt: TGCAGTGCTAGATTGTCCTCCTACGAGCAGTACTTC

j_call: TRBJ1-1
d_call: -
clone_size: many
v_call: TRBV7-9
cdr3_aa: CASSPEGGEMNTEAFF
cdr3_nt: TGTGCCAGCAGCCCCGAGGGGGGAGAGATGAACACTGAAGCTTTCTTT

j_call: TRBJ2-3
d_call: -
clone_size: many
v_call: TRBV7-2
cdr3_aa: CASSPSGHNTDTQYF
cdr3_nt: TGTGCCAGCAGCCCCTCAGGTCATAACACAGATACGCAGTATTTT

j_call: TRBJ2-3
d_call: -
clone_size: many
v_call: TRBV7-9
cdr3_aa: CASSPLTDPQYF
cdr3_nt: TGTGCCAGCAGCCCCCTAACAGATCCGCAGTATTTT

j_call: TRBJ1-1
d_call: -
clone_size: many
v_call: TRBV7-2
cdr3_aa: CASSLSTWTEAFF
cdr3_nt: TGTGCCAGCAGCTTAAGCACATGGACTGAAGCTTTCTTT

j_call: TRBJ2-1
d_call: TRBD1
clone_size: many
v_call: TRBV11-2
cdr3_aa: CASSPNRGVDEQFF
cdr3_nt: TGTGCCAGCAGCCCAAACAGGGGAGTCGATGAGCAGTTCTTC

j_call: TRBJ2-3
d_call: TRBD1
clone_size: many
v_call: TRBV20-1
cdr3_aa: CSARPLTGEGQYF
cdr3_nt: TGCAGTGCTAGACCATTGACAGGGGAAGGGCAGTATTTT

j_call: TRBJ2-1
d_call: -
clone_size: many
v_call: TRBV5-1
cdr3_aa: CASSFVRDAYNEQFF
cdr3_nt: TGCGCCAGCAGCTTCGTGCGGGACGCCTACAATGAGCAGTTCTTC

j_call: TRBJ1-4
d_call: -
clone_size: many
v_call: TRBV4-3
cdr3_aa: CASSQDIGVKLFF
cdr3_nt: TGCGCCAGCAGCCAAGATATTGGGGTCAAACTGTTTTTT

j_call: TRBJ2-2
d_call: -
clone_size: many
v_call: TRBV7-2
cdr3_aa: CASSLVAETGELFF
cdr3_nt: TGTGCCAGCAGCTTAGTAGCTGAAACCGGGGAGCTGTTTTTT

j_call: TRBJ1-1
d_call: TRBD1
clone_size: many
v_call: TRBV29-1
cdr3_aa: CSGVGTGLYTEAFF
cdr3_nt: TGCAGCGGAGTGGGGACAGGGTTATACACTGAAGCTTTCTTT

j_call: TRBJ2-1
d_call: TRBD1
clone_size: many
v_call: TRBV15
cdr3_aa: CATSKTGGRSPLFREQFF
cdr3_nt: TGTGCCACCAGCAAAACAGGGGGCCGATCTCCCCTATTTCGAGAGCAGTTCTTC

j_call: TRBJ2-1
d_call: TRBD1
clone_size: many
v_call: TRBV6-5
cdr3_aa: CASSYFLGQGNEQFF
cdr3_nt: TGTGCCAGCAGTTACTTTCTAGGACAGGGGAATGAGCAGTTCTTC

j_call: TRBJ2-7
d_call: TRBD2
clone_size: many
v_call: TRBV20-1
cdr3_aa: CSARDGGVPYEQYF
cdr3_nt: TGCAGTGCTAGAGATGGGGGGGTACCCTACGAGCAGTACTTC

j_call: TRBJ1-1
d_call: -
clone_size: many
v_call: TRBV16
cdr3_aa: CASSQGVANTEAFF
cdr3_nt: TGTGCCAGCAGCCAAGGGGTTGCGAACACTGAAGCTTTCTTT

j_call: TRBJ2-1
d_call: TRBD1
clone_size: many
v_call: TRBV12-3/TRBV12-4
cdr3_aa: CASAGTGGLYEQFF
cdr3_nt: TGTGCCAGCGCCGGGACAGGGGGCCTCTATGAGCAGTTCTTC

j_call: TRBJ2-7
d_call: -
clone_size: -
v_call: TRBV4-3
cdr3_aa: CASSQDSGYEQYF
cdr3_nt: TGCGCCAGCAGCCAAGATTCGGGCTACGAGCAGTACTTC

j_call: TRBJ1-1
d_call: TRBD1
clone_size: many
v_call: TRBV19
cdr3_aa: CASRTGDVRTFF
cdr3_nt: TGTGCCAGTCGTACAGGGGATGTTCGGACTTTCTTT

j_call: TRBJ2-5
d_call: -
clone_size: many
v_call: TRBV3-1
cdr3_aa: CASSPPGETQYF
cdr3_nt: TGTGCCAGCAGCCCCCCGGGGGAGACCCAGTACTTC

j_call: TRBJ1-1
d_call: -
clone_size: many
v_call: TRBV29-1
cdr3_aa: CSVSVPMNTEAFF
cdr3_nt: TGCAGCGTTAGCGTCCCCATGAACACTGAAGCTTTCTTT

j_call: TRBJ2-7
d_call: TRBD1
clone_size: many
v_call: TRBV20-1
cdr3_aa: CSARRGQGTYEQYF
cdr3_nt: TGCAGTGCTAGGAGGGGACAGGGAACCTACGAGCAGTACTTC